This record looks at one T cell receptor (beta chain) sequence and its context. As yet, its antigen is unknown. The PCR was carried out with 60 Vbeta primers and 13 Jbeta primers. Libraries were prepared by immunoSEQ multiplex PCR; TCRdb keeps only in-frame clonotypes and omits some of them. The sample holds some 110,000 clones. Trimming removed 8 bases from V and 7 bases from J, with 17 bases in between. CDR1 and CDR2 (germline): LNHDA, SQIVND (reference sequence). This CDR3 spans 13 amino acids. The data originate from a study of cytomegalovirus exposure and HLA in healthy donors. Notes on the study in general: Prior analysis indicated that the majority of TCR beta V segments exhibited productivity approximately 87% or approximately 30% of the time. It was assumed in the presence/absence analyses that sequencing depth was roughly uniform across donors. Most TCR sequences showed up rarely, but some public TCRs showed up in many donors.

What was sequenced was PBMCs. The TCR was taken from a young man in good health and CMV-seronegative. V and J are TRBV19 and TRBJ1-1; a weak D match, TRBD1 (6 bases). Here the CDR3 reads CASWADEQGEAFF. CDR3 coding DNA: TGTGCCAGTTGGGCAGATGAACAGGGTGAAGCTTTCTTT.